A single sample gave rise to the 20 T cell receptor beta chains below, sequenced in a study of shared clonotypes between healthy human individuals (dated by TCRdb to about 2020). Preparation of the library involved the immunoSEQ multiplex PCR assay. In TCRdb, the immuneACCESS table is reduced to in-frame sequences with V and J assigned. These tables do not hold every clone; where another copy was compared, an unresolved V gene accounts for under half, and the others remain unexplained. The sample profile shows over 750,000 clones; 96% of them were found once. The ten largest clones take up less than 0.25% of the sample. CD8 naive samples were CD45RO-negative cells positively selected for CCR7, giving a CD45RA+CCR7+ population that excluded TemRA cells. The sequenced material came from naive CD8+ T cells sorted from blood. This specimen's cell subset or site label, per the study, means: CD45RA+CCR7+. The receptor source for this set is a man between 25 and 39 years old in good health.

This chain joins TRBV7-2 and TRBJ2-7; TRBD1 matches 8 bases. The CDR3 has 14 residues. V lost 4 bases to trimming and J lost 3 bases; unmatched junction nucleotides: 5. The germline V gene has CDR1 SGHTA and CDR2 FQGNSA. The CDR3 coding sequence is TGTGCCAGCAGCTCGGACAGGGCGCTCTACGAGCAGTACTTC. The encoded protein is CASSSDRALYEQYF.

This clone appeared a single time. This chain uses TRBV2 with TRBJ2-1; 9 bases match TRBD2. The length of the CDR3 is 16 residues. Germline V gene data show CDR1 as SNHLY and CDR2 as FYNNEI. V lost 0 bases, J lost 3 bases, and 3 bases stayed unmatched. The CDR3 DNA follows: TGTGCCAGCAGTGAAGCTAGCGGGAGAATCTACAATGAGCAGTTCTTC. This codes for CASSEASGRIYNEQFF. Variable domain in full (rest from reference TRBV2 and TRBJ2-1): EPEVTQTPSHQVTQMGQEVILRCVPISNHLYFYWYRQILGQKVEFLVSFYNNEISEKSEIFDDQFSVERPDGSNFTLKIRSTKLEDSAMYFCASSEASGRIYNEQFFGPGTRLTVL.

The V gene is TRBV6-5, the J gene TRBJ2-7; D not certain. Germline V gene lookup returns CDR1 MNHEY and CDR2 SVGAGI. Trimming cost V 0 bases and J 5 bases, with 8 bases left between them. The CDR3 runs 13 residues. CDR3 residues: CASSYSSTHEQYF. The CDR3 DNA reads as TGTGCCAGCAGTTACTCGTCCACTCACGAGCAGTACTTC.

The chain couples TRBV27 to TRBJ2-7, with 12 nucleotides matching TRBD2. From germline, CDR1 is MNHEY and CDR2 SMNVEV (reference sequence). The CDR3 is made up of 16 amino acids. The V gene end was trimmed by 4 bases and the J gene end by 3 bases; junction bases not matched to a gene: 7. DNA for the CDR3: TGTGCCAGCAGTTACGGACTAGCGGGGATAAACTACGAGCAGTACTTC. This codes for CASSYGLAGINYEQYF.

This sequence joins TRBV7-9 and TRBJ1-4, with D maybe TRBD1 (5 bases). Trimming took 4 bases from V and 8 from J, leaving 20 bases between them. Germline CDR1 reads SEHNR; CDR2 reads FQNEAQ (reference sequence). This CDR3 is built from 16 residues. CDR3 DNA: TGTGCCAGCAGCTCATGGGCGACGGGGGAGGGCGAAAAACTGTTTTTT. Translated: CASSSWATGEGEKLFF.

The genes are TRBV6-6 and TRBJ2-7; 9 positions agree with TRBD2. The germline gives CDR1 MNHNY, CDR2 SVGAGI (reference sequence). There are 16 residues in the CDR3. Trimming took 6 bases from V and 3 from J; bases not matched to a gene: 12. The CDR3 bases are TGTGCCAGCAGGGAACTAAGGGGACTAGCACTCTACGAGCAGTACTTC. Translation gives CASRELRGLALYEQYF.

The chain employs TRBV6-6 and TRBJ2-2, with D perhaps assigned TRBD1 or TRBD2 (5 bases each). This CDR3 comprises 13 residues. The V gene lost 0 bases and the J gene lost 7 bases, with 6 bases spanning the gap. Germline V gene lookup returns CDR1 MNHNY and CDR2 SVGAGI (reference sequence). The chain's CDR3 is CASSYSGGGELFF. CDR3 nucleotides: TGTGCCAGCAGTTACTCTGGGGGCGGGGAGCTGTTTTTT.

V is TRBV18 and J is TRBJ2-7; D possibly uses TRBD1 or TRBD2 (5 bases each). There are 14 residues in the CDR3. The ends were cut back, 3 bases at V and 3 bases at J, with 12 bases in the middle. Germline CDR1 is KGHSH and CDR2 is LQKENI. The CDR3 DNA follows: TGTGCCAGCTCACCCCGGGACGGAGACTACGAGCAGTACTTC. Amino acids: CASSPRDGDYEQYF.

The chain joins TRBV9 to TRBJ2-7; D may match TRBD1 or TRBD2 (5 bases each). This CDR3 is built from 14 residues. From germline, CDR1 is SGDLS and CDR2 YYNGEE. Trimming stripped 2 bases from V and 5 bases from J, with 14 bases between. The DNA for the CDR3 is TGTGCCAGCAGCGTTGGGGCCCGGGGTGACGAGCAGTACTTC. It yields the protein CASSVGARGDEQYF.

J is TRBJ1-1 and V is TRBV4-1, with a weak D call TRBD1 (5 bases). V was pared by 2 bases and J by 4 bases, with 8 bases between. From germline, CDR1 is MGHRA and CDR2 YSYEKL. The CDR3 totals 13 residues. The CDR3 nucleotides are TGCGCCAGCAGCCAATCAAGGGGCACTGAAGCTTTCTTT. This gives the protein CASSQSRGTEAFF.

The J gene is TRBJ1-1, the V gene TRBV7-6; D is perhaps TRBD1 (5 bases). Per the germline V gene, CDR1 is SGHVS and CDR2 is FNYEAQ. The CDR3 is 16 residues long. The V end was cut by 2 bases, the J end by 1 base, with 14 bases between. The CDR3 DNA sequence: TGTGCCAGCAGCTTATCTGTGGCGGGGACGAACACTGAAGCTTTCTTT. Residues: CASSLSVAGTNTEAFF.

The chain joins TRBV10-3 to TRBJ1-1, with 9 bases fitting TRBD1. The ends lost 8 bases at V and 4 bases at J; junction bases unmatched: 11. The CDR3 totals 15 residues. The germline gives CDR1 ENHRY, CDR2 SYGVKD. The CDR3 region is CAIGAQGAVITEAFF. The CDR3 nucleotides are TGTGCCATCGGAGCACAGGGGGCCGTTATCACTGAAGCTTTCTTT.

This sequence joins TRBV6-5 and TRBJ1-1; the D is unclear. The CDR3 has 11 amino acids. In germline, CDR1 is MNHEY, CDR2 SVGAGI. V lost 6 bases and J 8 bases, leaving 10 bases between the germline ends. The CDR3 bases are TGTGCCAGCAGCACGGGTACCGAAGCTTTCTTT. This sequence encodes CASSTGTEAFF.

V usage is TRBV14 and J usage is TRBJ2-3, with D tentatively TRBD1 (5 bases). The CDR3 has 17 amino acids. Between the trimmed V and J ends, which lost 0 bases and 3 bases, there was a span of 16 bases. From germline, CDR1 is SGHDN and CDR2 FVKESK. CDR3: CASSQEPQGIGTDTQYF. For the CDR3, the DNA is TGTGCCAGCAGCCAAGAACCCCAGGGTATCGGTACAGATACGCAGTATTTT. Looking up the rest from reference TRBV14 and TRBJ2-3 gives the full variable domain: EAGVTQFPSHSVIEKGQTVTLRCDPISGHDNLYWYRRVMGKEIKFLLHFVKESKQDESGMPNNRFLAERTGGTYSTLKVQPAELEDSGVYFCASSQEPQGIGTDTQYFGPGTRLTVL.

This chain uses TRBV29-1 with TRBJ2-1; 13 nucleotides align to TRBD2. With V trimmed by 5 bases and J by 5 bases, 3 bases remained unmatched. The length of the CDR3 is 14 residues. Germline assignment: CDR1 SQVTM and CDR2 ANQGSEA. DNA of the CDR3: TGCAGCGTTCCACTAGCGGGAGGGCACAATGAGCAGTTCTTC. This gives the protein CSVPLAGGHNEQFF.

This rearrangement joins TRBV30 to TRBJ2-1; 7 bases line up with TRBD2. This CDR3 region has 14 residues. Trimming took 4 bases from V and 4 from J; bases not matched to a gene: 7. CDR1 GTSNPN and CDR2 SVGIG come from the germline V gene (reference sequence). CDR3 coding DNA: TGTGCCTGGATTTCGGTCGGGGGGTACAATGAGCAGTTCTTC. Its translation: CAWISVGGYNEQFF.

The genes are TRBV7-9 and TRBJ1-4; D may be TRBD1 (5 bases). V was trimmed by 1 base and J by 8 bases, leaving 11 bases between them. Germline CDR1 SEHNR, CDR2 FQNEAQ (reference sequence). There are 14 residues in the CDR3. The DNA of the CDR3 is TGTGCCAGCAGCTTAGTGGGGGGAAGCGAAAAACTGTTTTTT. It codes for CASSLVGGSEKLFF.

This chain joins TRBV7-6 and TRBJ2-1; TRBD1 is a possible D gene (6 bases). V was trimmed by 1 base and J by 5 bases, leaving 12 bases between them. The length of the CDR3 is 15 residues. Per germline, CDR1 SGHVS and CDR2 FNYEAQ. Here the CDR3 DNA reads TGTGCCAGCAGCTTAGAACTAGGACAGCACAATGAGCAGTTCTTC. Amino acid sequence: CASSLELGQHNEQFF.

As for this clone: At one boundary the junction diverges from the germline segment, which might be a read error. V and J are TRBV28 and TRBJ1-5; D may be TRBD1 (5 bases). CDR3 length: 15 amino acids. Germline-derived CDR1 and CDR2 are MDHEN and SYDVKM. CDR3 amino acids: CASSWGPGSNQPQHF. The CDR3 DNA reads TGTGCCAGCAGCTGGGGACCGGGTAGCAATCAGCCTCAGCATTTT.

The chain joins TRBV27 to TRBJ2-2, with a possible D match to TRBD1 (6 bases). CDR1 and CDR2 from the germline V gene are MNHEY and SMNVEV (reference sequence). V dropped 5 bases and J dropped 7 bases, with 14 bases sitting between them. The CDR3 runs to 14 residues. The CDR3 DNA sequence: TGTGCCAGCAGTGGAGAACAGGGCGGCGGGGAGCTGTTTTTT. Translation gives CASSGEQGGGELFF.